This T cell receptor (beta chain) appears in the sequencing data of a study of cytomegalovirus exposure and HLA in healthy donors. Sequenced by immunoSEQ multiplex PCR; TCRdb stores in-frame clones only, minus some. There are fewer than 150,000 clones in the sample; about 91% occur only once, and 7.5% to 8.5% lies in the top ten. Sequencing was done on a sample of PBMCs. The sequence came from a young woman in good health and CMV-seropositive.

CDR3 nucleotide sequence: TGCGCCAGCAGCCCGGCAGGGAATGCCTACGAGCAGTACTTC. Its translation is CASSPAGNAYEQYF. V is TRBV4-3 and J is TRBJ2-7, with a tentative D call TRBD1 (5 bases). Germline values: CDR1 LGHNA, CDR2 YSLEER. V gave up 4 bases and J gave up 2 bases, with 12 bases separating them. The CDR3 totals 14 residues.